These T cell receptor beta chains were read from a single sample in a study of shared clonotypes between healthy human individuals. Only in-frame clones appear in the TCRdb table, and some are missing; sequencing was by immunoSEQ multiplex PCR. This repertoire shows roughly 330,000 clones, roughly 70% found once; its top ten account for about 9.3%. Sequencing was done on a sample of memory CD4+ T cells sorted from blood. These receptors were collected from a man younger than 40 in good health. The CDR3 runs from the conserved cysteine through the conserved F or W. A D gene is named only where the DNA matches it firmly. Some rows have no size entry. The others give once, few or many, or a class for an expanded clone.

D gene: NA
V gene: TRBV7-6
J gene: TRBJ1-1
clone size: NA
CDR3 protein: CASSLAAVGRLSKEAFF
CDR3 DNA: TGTGCCAGCAGCTTAGCGGCCGTGGGGCGGCTGTCAAAAGAAGCTTTCTTT

D gene: TRBD1
V gene: TRBV18
J gene: TRBJ2-1
clone size: NA
CDR3 protein: CASSPRTGEQFF
CDR3 DNA: TGTGCCAGCTCACCGAGGACAGGAGAGCAGTTCTTC

D gene: NA
V gene: TRBV6-1
J gene: TRBJ2-7
clone size: few
CDR3 protein: CASSDWLAYEQYF
CDR3 DNA: TGTGCCAGCAGTGATTGGCTCGCCTACGAGCAGTACTTC

D gene: TRBD1
V gene: TRBV6-1
J gene: TRBJ2-7
clone size: few
CDR3 protein: CASRNRGPYEQYF
CDR3 DNA: TGTGCCAGCAGAAACAGGGGCCCCTACGAGCAGTACTTC

D gene: TRBD2
V gene: TRBV14
J gene: TRBJ2-7
clone size: NA
CDR3 protein: CASSPQGLARSYEQYF
CDR3 DNA: TGTGCCAGCAGCCCCCAGGGACTAGCGCGCTCCTACGAGCAGTACTTC

D gene: NA
V gene: TRBV2
J gene: TRBJ1-2
clone size: NA
CDR3 protein: CASSEARGGIRGYTF
CDR3 DNA: TGTGCCAGCAGTGAAGCGCGAGGAGGGATTCGGGGCTACACCTTC

D gene: NA
V gene: TRBV11-2
J gene: TRBJ2-2
clone size: NA
CDR3 protein: CASSLELNTGELFF
CDR3 DNA: TGTGCCAGCAGCTTAGAACTGAACACCGGGGAGCTGTTTTTT

D gene: TRBD2
V gene: TRBV7-2
J gene: TRBJ2-1
clone size: NA
CDR3 protein: CASTYTSENNEQFF
CDR3 DNA: TGTGCCAGCACCTACACTAGCGAAAACAATGAGCAGTTCTTC

D gene: NA
V gene: TRBV27
J gene: TRBJ1-2
clone size: NA
CDR3 protein: CASIAGGIRANYGYTF
CDR3 DNA: TGTGCCAGCATCGCCGGGGGGATTCGAGCTAACTATGGCTACACCTTC

D gene: TRBD2
V gene: TRBV6-1
J gene: TRBJ2-3
clone size: NA
CDR3 protein: CASSFLAGSDTQYF
CDR3 DNA: TGTGCCAGCAGCTTCCTAGCGGGAAGCGATACGCAGTATTTT

D gene: NA
V gene: TRBV9
J gene: TRBJ2-3
clone size: NA
CDR3 protein: CASSVSHSQDTQYF
CDR3 DNA: TGTGCCAGCAGCGTATCGCACTCCCAAGATACGCAGTATTTT

D gene: TRBD2
V gene: TRBV5-1
J gene: TRBJ2-7
clone size: once
CDR3 protein: CASSLAASGRIHEQYF
CDR3 DNA: TGCGCCAGCAGCTTGGCGGCCAGCGGGAGGATCCACGAGCAGTACTTC

D gene: TRBD2
V gene: TRBV6-5
J gene: TRBJ2-7
clone size: NA
CDR3 protein: CASSYGLAGYEQYF
CDR3 DNA: TGTGCCAGCAGTTACGGGCTAGCGGGCTACGAGCAGTACTTC

D gene: NA
V gene: TRBV9
J gene: TRBJ2-4
clone size: NA
CDR3 protein: CASSVGYLGKNIQYF
CDR3 DNA: TGTGCCAGCAGCGTAGGGTACTTAGGCAAAAACATTCAGTACTTC

D gene: NA
V gene: TRBV19
J gene: TRBJ2-7
clone size: once
CDR3 protein: CASRPGPQPYEQYF
CDR3 DNA: TGTGCCAGTAGGCCGGGACCCCAACCCTACGAGCAGTACTTC

D gene: NA
V gene: TRBV9
J gene: TRBJ1-1
clone size: few
CDR3 protein: CASSPLLGSGWVDTEAFF
CDR3 DNA: TGTGCCAGCAGCCCTCTGTTAGGGTCCGGGTGGGTGGACACTGAAGCTTTCTTT

D gene: TRBD1
V gene: TRBV6-5
J gene: TRBJ2-7
clone size: NA
CDR3 protein: CASSYRDRDEQYF
CDR3 DNA: TGTGCCAGCAGTTACAGGGACAGGGACGAGCAGTACTTC

D gene: NA
V gene: TRBV27
J gene: TRBJ2-7
clone size: NA
CDR3 protein: CASSSAGANSYEQYF
CDR3 DNA: TGTGCCAGCAGTTCAGCCGGGGCCAACTCCTACGAGCAGTACTTC

D gene: TRBD1
V gene: TRBV5-1
J gene: TRBJ1-1
clone size: few
CDR3 protein: CASSAQGGANTEAFF
CDR3 DNA: TGCGCCAGCAGCGCACAGGGGGGGGCGAACACTGAAGCTTTCTTT

D gene: TRBD2
V gene: TRBV7-2
J gene: TRBJ2-1
clone size: many
CDR3 protein: CASSSGTSRLNEQFF
CDR3 DNA: TGTGCCAGCAGCTCCGGGACTAGCCGCCTCAATGAGCAGTTCTTC

D gene: NA
V gene: TRBV7-2
J gene: TRBJ1-1
clone size: many
CDR3 protein: CASSLGAAGEAFF
CDR3 DNA: TGTGCCAGCAGCTTAGGAGCGGCAGGTGAAGCTTTCTTT

D gene: NA
V gene: TRBV29-1
J gene: TRBJ2-7
clone size: NA
CDR3 protein: CSVEDNGDYEQYF
CDR3 DNA: TGCAGCGTTGAAGATAACGGGGACTACGAGCAGTACTTC

D gene: NA
V gene: TRBV11-2
J gene: TRBJ2-1
clone size: NA
CDR3 protein: CASSLDWTNEQFF
CDR3 DNA: TGTGCCAGCAGCTTAGATTGGACAAATGAGCAGTTCTTC

D gene: TRBD1
V gene: TRBV7-9
J gene: TRBJ1-3
clone size: many
CDR3 protein: CASSSDRASGNTIYF
CDR3 DNA: TGTGCCAGCAGCTCCGACAGGGCCTCTGGAAACACCATATATTTT

D gene: TRBD1
V gene: TRBV10-3
J gene: TRBJ1-2
clone size: NA
CDR3 protein: CAISEGQGARGYTF
CDR3 DNA: TGTGCCATCAGTGAGGGACAGGGGGCGCGGGGCTACACCTTC

D gene: NA
V gene: TRBV5-1
J gene: TRBJ1-5
clone size: NA
CDR3 protein: CASSALIRGEVPQHF
CDR3 DNA: TGCGCCAGCAGCGCTCTCATCAGGGGCGAGGTGCCCCAGCATTTT

D gene: TRBD1
V gene: TRBV18
J gene: TRBJ1-4
clone size: once
CDR3 protein: CASSLSGGGVEKLFF
CDR3 DNA: TGTGCCAGCTCATTGTCAGGGGGCGGCGTTGAAAAACTGTTTTTT

D gene: NA
V gene: TRBV2
J gene: TRBJ2-7
clone size: NA
CDR3 protein: CASSREYF
CDR3 DNA: TGTGCCAGCAGTCGAGAGTACTTC

D gene: TRBD2
V gene: TRBV5-1
J gene: TRBJ2-3
clone size: NA
CDR3 protein: CASSLVGGSSTDTQYF
CDR3 DNA: TGCGCCAGCAGCTTGGTGGGCGGGAGTAGCACAGATACGCAGTATTTT

D gene: NA
V gene: TRBV5-1
J gene: TRBJ2-1
clone size: many
CDR3 protein: CASSKTLDEQFF
CDR3 DNA: TGCGCCAGCAGCAAAACCTTGGATGAGCAGTTCTTC

D gene: NA
V gene: TRBV5-4
J gene: TRBJ2-1
clone size: NA
CDR3 protein: CASSLGKTEQFF
CDR3 DNA: TGTGCCAGCAGCTTAGGTAAAACTGAGCAGTTCTTC

D gene: TRBD2
V gene: TRBV11-2
J gene: TRBJ2-5
clone size: NA
CDR3 protein: CASSRGTSGSQETQYF
CDR3 DNA: TGTGCCAGCAGCAGAGGGACTAGCGGGAGCCAAGAGACCCAGTACTTC

D gene: TRBD1
V gene: TRBV5-1
J gene: TRBJ1-1
clone size: NA
CDR3 protein: CASRPQGADTEAFF
CDR3 DNA: TGCGCCAGCAGACCTCAGGGGGCTGACACTGAAGCTTTCTTT

D gene: NA
V gene: TRBV6-4
J gene: TRBJ2-3
clone size: NA
CDR3 protein: CASSPEDADTQYF
CDR3 DNA: TGTGCCAGCAGTCCCGAGGACGCAGATACGCAGTATTTT

D gene: NA
V gene: TRBV28
J gene: TRBJ2-3
clone size: NA
CDR3 protein: CASSLGGALISTDTQYF
CDR3 DNA: TGTGCCAGCAGTTTAGGAGGAGCCCTAATAAGCACAGATACGCAGTATTTT

D gene: NA
V gene: TRBV14
J gene: TRBJ1-1
clone size: few
CDR3 protein: CASSLKSRAPTTEAFF
CDR3 DNA: TGTGCCAGCAGCCTAAAGTCAAGGGCGCCGACCACTGAAGCTTTCTTT

D gene: TRBD1
V gene: TRBV4-2
J gene: TRBJ1-1
clone size: NA
CDR3 protein: CASSQAHGQGSGNTEAFF
CDR3 DNA: TGTGCCAGCAGCCAAGCTCACGGACAGGGGTCCGGGAACACTGAAGCTTTCTTT

D gene: TRBD1
V gene: TRBV2
J gene: TRBJ1-4
clone size: NA
CDR3 protein: CASRNRGTGNEKLFF
CDR3 DNA: TGTGCCAGCAGGAACCGGGGGACAGGGAATGAAAAACTGTTTTTT

D gene: NA
V gene: TRBV11-2
J gene: TRBJ2-7
clone size: many
CDR3 protein: CASSLAGVGEQYF
CDR3 DNA: TGTGCCAGCAGCTTAGCGGGGGTTGGCGAGCAGTACTTC

D gene: NA
V gene: TRBV28
J gene: TRBJ2-1
clone size: NA
CDR3 protein: CASSFVGGGPYEQFF
CDR3 DNA: TGTGCCAGCAGTTTTGTAGGGGGAGGGCCCTATGAGCAGTTCTTC

D gene: NA
V gene: TRBV27
J gene: TRBJ2-7
clone size: NA
CDR3 protein: CASSLRGAYEQYF
CDR3 DNA: TGTGCCAGCAGTTTAAGGGGGGCCTACGAGCAGTACTTC